This T cell receptor (beta chain) was recovered during a study of cytomegalovirus exposure and HLA in healthy donors. PCR was performed using 60 Vbeta and 13 Jbeta primers. Using immunoSEQ multiplex PCR, the repertoire was profiled, and TCRdb retains in-frame clones only, with some absent. The sample records 200,000 or so clones, over 65% being singletons. The study, taken as a whole, reports: Investigators reported 164 TCR beta chains as tied to cytomegalovirus. Researchers reported in a later analysis that a missense DCLRE1C variant was tied to TCR beta V- and J-gene trimming. Researchers reported in a later analysis that common viral pathogens appeared linked to several top clusters.

The CDR3 consists of 15 residues. V lost 2 bases, J lost 5 bases, and 7 bases stayed unmatched. CDR1 SGHTS and CDR2 YDEGEE come from the germline V gene. Notes on this clone: Its antigen is undetermined.

The TCR originated in a boy aged 2 to 10 in good health and CMV-seronegative. Material for sequencing was PBMCs. V gene TRBV5-8 combines with J gene TRBJ1-5, with TRBD1 matching 7 bases. The CDR3 DNA follows: TGTGCCAGCAGCTTCGGGACAGAAAGTTATCAGCCCCAGCATTTT. It codes for CASSFGTESYQPQHF.